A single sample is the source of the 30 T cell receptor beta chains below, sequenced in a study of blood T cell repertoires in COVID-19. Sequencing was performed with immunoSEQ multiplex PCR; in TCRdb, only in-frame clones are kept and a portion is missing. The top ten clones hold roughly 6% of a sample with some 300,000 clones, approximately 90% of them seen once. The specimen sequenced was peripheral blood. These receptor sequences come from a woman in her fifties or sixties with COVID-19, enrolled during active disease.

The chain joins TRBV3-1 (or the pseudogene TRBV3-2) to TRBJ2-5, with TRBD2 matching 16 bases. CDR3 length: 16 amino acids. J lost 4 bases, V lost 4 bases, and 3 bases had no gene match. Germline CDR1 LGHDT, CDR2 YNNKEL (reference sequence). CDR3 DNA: TGTGCCAGCAGCCTGGGACTAGCGGGAGGGTCAGAGACCCAGTACTTC. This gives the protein CASSLGLAGGSETQYF.

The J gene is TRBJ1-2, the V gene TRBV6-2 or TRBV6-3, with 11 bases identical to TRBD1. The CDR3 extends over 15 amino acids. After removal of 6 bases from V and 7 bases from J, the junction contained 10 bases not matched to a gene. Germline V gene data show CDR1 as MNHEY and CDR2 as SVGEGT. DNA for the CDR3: TGTGCCAGCAGCTTCCGGACAGGGGGCGCGATTGGCTACACCTTC. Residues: CASSFRTGGAIGYTF.

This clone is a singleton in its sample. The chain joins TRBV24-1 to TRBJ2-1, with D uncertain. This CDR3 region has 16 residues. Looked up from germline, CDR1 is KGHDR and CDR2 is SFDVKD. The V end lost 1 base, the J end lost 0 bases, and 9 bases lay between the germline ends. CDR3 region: CATSDLQPSSYNEQFF. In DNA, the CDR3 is TGTGCCACCAGTGATTTACAGCCGAGCTCCTACAATGAGCAGTTCTTC.

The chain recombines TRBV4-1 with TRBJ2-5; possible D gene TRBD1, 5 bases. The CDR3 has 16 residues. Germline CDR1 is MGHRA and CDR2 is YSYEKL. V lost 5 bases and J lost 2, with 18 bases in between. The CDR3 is CASSSLVGREQETQYF. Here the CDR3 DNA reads TGCGCCAGCAGCTCTTTGGTAGGCAGGGAACAAGAGACCCAGTACTTC.

DNA for the CDR3: TGTGCCAGCAGGGGGGGACAGTTTAACACTGAAGCTTTCTTT. This sequence encodes CASRGGQFNTEAFF. The chain employs TRBV6-5 and TRBJ1-1; 7 positions agree with TRBD1. The CDR3 length is 14 residues. The V and J ends lost 6 bases and 2 bases, in that order; junction bases with no gene match: 6. The V gene's germline CDR1 is MNHEY and CDR2 SVGAGI.

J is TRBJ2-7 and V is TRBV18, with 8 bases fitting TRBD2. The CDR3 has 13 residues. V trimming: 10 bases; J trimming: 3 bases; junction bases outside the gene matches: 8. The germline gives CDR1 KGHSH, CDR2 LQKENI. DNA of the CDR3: TGTGCCACCCAGACCGGGAGGGGCTACGAGCAGTACTTC. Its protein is CATQTGRGYEQYF. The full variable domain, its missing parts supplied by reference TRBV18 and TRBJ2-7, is NAGVMQNPRHLVRRRGQEARLRCSPMKGHSHVYWYRQLPEEGLKFMVYLQKENIIDESGMPKERFSAEFPKEGPSILRIQQVVRGDSAAYFCATQTGRGYEQYFGPGTRLTVT.

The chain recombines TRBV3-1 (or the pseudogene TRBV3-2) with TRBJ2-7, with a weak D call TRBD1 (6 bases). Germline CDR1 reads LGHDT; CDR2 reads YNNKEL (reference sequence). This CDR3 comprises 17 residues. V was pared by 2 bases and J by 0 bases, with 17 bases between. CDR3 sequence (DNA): TGTGCCAGCAGCCAATACCGCCGACAGGAGAGCTCCTACGAGCAGTACTTC. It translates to CASSQYRRQESSYEQYF.

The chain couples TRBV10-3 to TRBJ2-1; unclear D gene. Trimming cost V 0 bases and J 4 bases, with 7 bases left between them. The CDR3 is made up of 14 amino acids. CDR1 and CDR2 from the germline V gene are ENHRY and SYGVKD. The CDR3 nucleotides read TGTGCCATCAGTGAGTCAGAGACTTACAATGAGCAGTTCTTC. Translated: CAISESETYNEQFF.

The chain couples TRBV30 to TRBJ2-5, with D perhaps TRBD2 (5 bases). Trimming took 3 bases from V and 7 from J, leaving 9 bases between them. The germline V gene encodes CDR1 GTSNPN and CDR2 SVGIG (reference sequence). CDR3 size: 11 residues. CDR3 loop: CAWRNGGTQYF. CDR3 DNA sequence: TGTGCCTGGAGGAACGGAGGGACCCAGTACTTC.

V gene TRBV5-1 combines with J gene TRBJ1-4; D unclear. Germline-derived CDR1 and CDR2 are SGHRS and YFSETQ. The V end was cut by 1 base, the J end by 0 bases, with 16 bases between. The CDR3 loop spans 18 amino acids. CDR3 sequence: CASSLREGSSTTNEKLFF. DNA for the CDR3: TGCGCCAGCAGCTTGCGGGAGGGTTCTTCAACAACTAATGAAAAACTGTTTTTT.

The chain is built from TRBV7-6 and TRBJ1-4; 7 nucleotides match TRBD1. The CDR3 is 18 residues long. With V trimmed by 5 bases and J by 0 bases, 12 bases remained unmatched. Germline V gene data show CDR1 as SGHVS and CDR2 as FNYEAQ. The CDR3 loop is CASSPFRGQKATNEKLFF. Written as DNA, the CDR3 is TGTGCCAGCAGCCCCTTCCGGGGACAGAAAGCAACTAATGAAAAACTGTTTTTT. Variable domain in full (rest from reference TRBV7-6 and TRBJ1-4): GAGVSQSPRYKVTKRGQDVALRCDPISGHVSLYWYRQALGQGPEFLTYFNYEAQQDKSGLPNDRFSAERPEGSISTLTIQRTEQRDSAMYRCASSPFRGQKATNEKLFFGSGTQLSVL.

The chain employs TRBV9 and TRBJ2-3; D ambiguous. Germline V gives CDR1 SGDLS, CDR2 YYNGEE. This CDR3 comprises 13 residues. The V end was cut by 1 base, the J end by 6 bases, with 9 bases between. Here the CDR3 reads CASSVTALDTQYF. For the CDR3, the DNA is TGTGCCAGCAGCGTAACAGCCCTGGATACGCAGTATTTT.

CDR3 region: CASSPTGGAPETQYF. For the CDR3, the DNA is TGTGCCAGCAGCCCGACAGGGGGCGCCCCGGAGACCCAGTACTTC. The chain links TRBV5-4 to TRBJ2-5, with TRBD1 matching over 10 bases. Germline values: CDR1 SGHNT, CDR2 YYREEE (reference sequence). V lost 4 bases to trimming and J lost 5 bases; unmatched junction nucleotides: 8. This CDR3 contains 15 residues.

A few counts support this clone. Here the CDR3 reads CASSASGFGNTIYF. CDR3 nucleotide sequence: TGCGCCAGCAGCGCTTCGGGATTTGGAAACACCATATATTTT. V and J are TRBV10-1 and TRBJ1-3, with D uncertain. This CDR3 has 14 residues. The V and J ends lost 6 bases and 3 bases respectively, with 12 bases between them. Germline V gene data show CDR1 as WNHNN and CDR2 as SYGVQD (reference sequence).

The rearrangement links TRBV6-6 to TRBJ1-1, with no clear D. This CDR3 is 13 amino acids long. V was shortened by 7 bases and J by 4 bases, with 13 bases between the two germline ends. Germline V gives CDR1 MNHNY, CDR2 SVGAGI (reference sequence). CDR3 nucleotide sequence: TGTGCCAGCACCATCCCGGAGGTCACTGAAGCTTTCTTT. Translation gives CASTIPEVTEAFF.

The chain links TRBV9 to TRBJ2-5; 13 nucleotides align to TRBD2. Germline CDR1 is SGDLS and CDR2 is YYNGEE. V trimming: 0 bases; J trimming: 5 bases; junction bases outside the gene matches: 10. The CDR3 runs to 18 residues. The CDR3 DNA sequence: TGTGCCAGCAGCGTAGCCCTAGTACTAGCGGGAGGGTCGGAGACCCAGTACTTC. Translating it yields CASSVALVLAGGSETQYF. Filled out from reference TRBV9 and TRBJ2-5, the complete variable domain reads DSGVTQTPKHLITATGQRVTLRCSPRSGDLSVYWYQQSLDQGLQFLIQYYNGEERAKGNILERFSAQQFPDLHSELNLSSLELGDSALYFCASSVALVLAGGSETQYFGPGTRLLVL.

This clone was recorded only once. CDR3 nucleotides: TGTGCCAGCAGACACGGAGCGAACCAAGAGACCCAGTACTTC. It encodes CASRHGANQETQYF. The chain uses TRBV6-6 and TRBJ2-5, with D unresolved. The V end was cut by 6 bases, the J end by 0 bases, with 11 bases between. The length of the CDR3 is 14 residues. Germline V gives CDR1 MNHNY, CDR2 SVGAGI (reference sequence).

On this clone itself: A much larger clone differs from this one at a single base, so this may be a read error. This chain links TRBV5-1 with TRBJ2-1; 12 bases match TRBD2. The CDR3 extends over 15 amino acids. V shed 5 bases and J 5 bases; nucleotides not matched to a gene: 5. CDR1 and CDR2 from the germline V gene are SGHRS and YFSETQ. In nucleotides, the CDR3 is TGCGCCAGCAGTCCGACTAGCGGGAGCCACAATGAGCAGTTCTTC. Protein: CASSPTSGSHNEQFF.

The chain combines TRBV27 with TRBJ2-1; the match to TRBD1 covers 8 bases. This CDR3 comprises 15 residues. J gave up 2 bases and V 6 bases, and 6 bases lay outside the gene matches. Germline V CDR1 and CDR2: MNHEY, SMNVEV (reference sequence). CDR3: CASRIPGGAYNEQFF. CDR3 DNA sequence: TGTGCCAGCAGAATCCCAGGGGGCGCCTACAATGAGCAGTTCTTC.

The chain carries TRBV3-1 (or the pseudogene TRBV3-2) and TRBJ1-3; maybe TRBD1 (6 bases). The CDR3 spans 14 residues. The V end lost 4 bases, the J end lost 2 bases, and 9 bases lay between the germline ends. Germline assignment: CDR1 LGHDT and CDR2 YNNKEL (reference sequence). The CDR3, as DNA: TGTGCCAGCAGCCTACAGGGAACTGGAAACACCATATATTTT. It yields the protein CASSLQGTGNTIYF.

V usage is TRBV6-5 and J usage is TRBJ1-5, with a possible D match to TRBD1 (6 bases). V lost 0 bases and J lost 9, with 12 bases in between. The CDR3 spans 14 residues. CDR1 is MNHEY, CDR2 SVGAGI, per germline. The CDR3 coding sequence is TGTGCCAGCAGTTACTCGCAAGGGGGATGGCCCCAGCATTTT. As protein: CASSYSQGGWPQHF.

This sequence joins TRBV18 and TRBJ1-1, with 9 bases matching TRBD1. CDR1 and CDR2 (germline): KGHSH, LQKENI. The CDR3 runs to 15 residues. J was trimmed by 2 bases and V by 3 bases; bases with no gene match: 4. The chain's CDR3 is CASSPSGQGNTEAFF. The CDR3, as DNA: TGTGCCAGCTCACCGTCGGGACAGGGAAACACTGAAGCTTTCTTT.

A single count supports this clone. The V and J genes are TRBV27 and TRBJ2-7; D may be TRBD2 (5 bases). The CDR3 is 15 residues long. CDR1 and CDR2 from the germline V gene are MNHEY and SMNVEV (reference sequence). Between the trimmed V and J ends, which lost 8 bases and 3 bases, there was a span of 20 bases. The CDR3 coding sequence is TGTGCCAGCTCTATCCAGAACGGGGTCAGCTACGAGCAGTACTTC. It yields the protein CASSIQNGVSYEQYF.

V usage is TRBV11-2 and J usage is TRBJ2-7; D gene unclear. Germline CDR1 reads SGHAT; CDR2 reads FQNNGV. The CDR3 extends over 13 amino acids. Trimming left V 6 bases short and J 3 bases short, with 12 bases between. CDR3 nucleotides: TGTGCCAGCAGTTTGGTAACGGGCTACGAGCAGTACTTC. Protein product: CASSLVTGYEQYF.

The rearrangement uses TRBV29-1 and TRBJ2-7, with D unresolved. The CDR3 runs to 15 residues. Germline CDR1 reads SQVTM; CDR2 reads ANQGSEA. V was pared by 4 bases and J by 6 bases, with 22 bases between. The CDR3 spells CSVVRLQSTSLEQYF. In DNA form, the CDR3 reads TGCAGCGTTGTACGGCTACAATCGACATCTCTCGAGCAGTACTTC.

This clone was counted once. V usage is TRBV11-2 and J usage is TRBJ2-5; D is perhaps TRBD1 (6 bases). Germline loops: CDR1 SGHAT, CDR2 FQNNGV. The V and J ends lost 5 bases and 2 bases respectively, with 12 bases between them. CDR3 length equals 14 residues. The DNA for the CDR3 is TGTGCCAGCAGCCCAGTACAGGGACAAGAGACCCAGTACTTC. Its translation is CASSPVQGQETQYF.

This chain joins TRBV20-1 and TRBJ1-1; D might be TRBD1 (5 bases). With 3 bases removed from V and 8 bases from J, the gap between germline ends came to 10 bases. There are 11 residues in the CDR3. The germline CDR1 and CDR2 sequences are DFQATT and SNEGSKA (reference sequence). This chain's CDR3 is CSASPQGEAFF. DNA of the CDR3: TGCAGTGCTAGTCCCCAGGGAGAAGCTTTCTTT.

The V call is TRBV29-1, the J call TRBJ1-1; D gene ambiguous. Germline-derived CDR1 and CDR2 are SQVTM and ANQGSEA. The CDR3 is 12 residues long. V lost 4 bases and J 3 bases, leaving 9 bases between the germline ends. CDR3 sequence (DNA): TGCAGCGTTGCCCCGGGTTACACTGAAGCTTTCTTT. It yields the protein CSVAPGYTEAFF.

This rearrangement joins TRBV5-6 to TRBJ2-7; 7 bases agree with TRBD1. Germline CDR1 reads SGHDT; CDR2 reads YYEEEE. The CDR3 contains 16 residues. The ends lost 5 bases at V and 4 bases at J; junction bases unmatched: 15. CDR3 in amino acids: CASSSQTPGQMYEQYF. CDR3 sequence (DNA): TGTGCCAGCAGTTCCCAAACGCCGGGACAGATGTACGAGCAGTACTTC.

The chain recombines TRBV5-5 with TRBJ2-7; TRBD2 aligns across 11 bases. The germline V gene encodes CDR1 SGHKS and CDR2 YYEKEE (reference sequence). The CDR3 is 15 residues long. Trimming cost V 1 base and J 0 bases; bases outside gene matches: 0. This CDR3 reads CASSLTSGSSYEQYF. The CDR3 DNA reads TGTGCCAGCAGCTTGACTAGCGGGAGCTCCTACGAGCAGTACTTC.